This TCR beta chain came from a study of beta chain features in type 1 diabetes. Whole-study findings and limits: Across patients, naive, central memory and Treg TCRB repertoires exhibited apparently greater similarity than was observed across healthy donors. PCR could preferentially amplify shorter templates, alike in patients and controls. Shorter TCRB CDR3s, moderately but significantly so, were found in Type 1 diabetes patients in all four CD4+ subsets.

V lost 5 bases and J 6 bases, leaving 14 bases between the germline ends. This CDR3 has 14 residues. Germline V gene lookup returns CDR1 LNHDA and CDR2 SQIVND (reference sequence). Via the markers CD45RO/CCR7/CD25/CD127/CD95/CD27, stem cell-like memory, regulatory, central memory and naive CD4+ cells were sorted. As every portion of the isolated RNA was reverse transcribed, the sequencing read expressed TCRB transcripts. Generated by immunoSEQ multiplex PCR, the TCRdb table keeps only in-frame clones and is missing some. The profile covers around 300,000 clones, with about 8% appearing a single time and approximately 1% taken by the ten largest. This clone was found a few times. Its antigen is unknown.

The sequenced material came from central memory CD4+ T cells from blood. The V call is TRBV19, the J call TRBJ1-5; no definite D call. The TCR sequence derives from a woman between 18 and 29 years old in good health. This CDR3 is CASSAVSVGQPQHF. Here the CDR3 DNA reads TGTGCCAGTAGTGCCGTGTCAGTGGGTCAGCCCCAGCATTTT.